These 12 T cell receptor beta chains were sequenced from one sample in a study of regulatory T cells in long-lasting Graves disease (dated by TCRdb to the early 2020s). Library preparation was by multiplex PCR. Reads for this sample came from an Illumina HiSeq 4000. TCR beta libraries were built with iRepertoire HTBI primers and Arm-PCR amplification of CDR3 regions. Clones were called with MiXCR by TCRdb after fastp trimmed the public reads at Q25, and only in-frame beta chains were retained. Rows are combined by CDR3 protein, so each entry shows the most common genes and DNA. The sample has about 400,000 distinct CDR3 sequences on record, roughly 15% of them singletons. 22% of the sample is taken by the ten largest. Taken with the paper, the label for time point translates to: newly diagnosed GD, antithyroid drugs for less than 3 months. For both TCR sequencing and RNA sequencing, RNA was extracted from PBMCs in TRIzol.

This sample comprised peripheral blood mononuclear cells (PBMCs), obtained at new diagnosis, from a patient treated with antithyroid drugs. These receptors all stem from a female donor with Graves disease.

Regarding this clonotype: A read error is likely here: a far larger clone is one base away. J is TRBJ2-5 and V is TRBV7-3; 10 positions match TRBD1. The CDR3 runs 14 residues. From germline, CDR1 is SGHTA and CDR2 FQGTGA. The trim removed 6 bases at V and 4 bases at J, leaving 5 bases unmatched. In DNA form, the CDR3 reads TGTGCCAGCAGGCCACGGGACAGGGGAGAGACCCAGTACTTC. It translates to CASRPRDRGETQYF.

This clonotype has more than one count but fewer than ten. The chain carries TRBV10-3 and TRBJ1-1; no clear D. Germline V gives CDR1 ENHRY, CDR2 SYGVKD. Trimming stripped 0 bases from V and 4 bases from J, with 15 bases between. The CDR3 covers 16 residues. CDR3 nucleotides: TGTGCCATCAGTGAGTCTCAAGGAAGGTTGACCACTGAAGCTTTCTTT. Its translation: CAISESQGRLTTEAFF.

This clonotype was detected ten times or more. The CDR3 spells CASSLGRADYNEQFF. The CDR3 DNA is TGTGCCAGCAGCTTAGGGAGGGCAGACTACAATGAGCAGTTCTTC. This rearrangement joins TRBV7-2 to TRBJ2-1; D perhaps matches TRBD2 (6 bases). CDR3 size: 15 residues. Germline values: CDR1 SGHTA, CDR2 FQGNSA. Trimming left V 1 base short and J 3 bases short, with 10 bases between.

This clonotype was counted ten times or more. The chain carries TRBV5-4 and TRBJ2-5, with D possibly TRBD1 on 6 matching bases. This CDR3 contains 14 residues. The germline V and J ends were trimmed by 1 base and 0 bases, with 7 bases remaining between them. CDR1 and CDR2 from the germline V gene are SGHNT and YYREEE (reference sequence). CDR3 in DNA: TGTGCCAGCAGCTTGCCAGGGGACCAAGAGACCCAGTACTTC. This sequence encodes CASSLPGDQETQYF.

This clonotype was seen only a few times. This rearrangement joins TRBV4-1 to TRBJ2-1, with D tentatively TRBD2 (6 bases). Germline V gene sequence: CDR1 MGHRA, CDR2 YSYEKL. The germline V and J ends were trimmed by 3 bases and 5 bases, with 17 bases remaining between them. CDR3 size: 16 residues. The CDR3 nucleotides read TGCGCCAGCAGCCACCCCGGGACTCTGAAGGACAATGAGCAGTTCTTC. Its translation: CASSHPGTLKDNEQFF.

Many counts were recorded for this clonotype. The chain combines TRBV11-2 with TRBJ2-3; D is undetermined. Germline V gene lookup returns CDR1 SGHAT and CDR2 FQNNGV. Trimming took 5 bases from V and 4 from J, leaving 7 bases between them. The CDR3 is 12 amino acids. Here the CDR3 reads CASSTTSDTQYF. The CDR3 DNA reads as TGTGCCAGCAGCACGACATCAGATACGCAGTATTTT.

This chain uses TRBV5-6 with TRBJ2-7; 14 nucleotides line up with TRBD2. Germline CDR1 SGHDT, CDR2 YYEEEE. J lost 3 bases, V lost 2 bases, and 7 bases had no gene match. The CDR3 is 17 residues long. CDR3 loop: CASSLTDGTSGSYEQYF. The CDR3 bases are TGTGCCAGCAGCTTAACTGACGGGACTAGCGGGAGCTACGAGCAGTACTTC.

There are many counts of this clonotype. The CDR3 region has the DNA TGCGCCAGCGGGATTAGCGGGGGAAGCACAGATACGCAGTATTTT. This encodes CASGISGGSTDTQYF. The chain carries TRBV4-1 and TRBJ2-3, with 9 bases lining up with TRBD2. Per germline, CDR1 MGHRA and CDR2 YSYEKL. This CDR3 is built from 15 residues. After removal of 8 bases from V and 0 bases from J, the junction contained 6 bases not matched to a gene.

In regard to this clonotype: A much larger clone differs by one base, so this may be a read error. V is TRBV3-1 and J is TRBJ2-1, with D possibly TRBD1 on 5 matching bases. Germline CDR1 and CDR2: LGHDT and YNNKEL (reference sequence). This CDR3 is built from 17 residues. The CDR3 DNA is TGTGCCAGCAGCCCAGGACACAGGACCGTCAGAAACAATGGGCAGTTCTTC. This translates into CASSPGHRTVRNNGQFF.

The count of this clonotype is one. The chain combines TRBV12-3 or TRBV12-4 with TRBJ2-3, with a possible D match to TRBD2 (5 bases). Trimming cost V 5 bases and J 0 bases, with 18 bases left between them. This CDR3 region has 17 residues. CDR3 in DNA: TGTGCCAGCAGTCCCCTACCACCGGGCGGGAGCACAGATACGCAGTATTTT. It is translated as CASSPLPPGGSTDTQYF.

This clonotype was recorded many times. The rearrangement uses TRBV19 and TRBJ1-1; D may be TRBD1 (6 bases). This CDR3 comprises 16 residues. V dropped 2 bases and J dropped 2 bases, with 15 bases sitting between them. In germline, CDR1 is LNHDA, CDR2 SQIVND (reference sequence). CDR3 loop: CASSIRHTGRNTEAFF. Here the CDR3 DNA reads TGTGCCAGTAGTATAAGACACACAGGGAGAAACACTGAAGCTTTCTTT.

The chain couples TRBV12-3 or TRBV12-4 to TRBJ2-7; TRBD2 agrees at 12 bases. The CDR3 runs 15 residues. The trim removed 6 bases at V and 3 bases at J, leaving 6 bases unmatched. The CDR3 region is CASSPLTSGGYEQYF. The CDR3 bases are TGTGCCAGCAGCCCCTTGACTAGCGGGGGCTACGAGCAGTACTTC.